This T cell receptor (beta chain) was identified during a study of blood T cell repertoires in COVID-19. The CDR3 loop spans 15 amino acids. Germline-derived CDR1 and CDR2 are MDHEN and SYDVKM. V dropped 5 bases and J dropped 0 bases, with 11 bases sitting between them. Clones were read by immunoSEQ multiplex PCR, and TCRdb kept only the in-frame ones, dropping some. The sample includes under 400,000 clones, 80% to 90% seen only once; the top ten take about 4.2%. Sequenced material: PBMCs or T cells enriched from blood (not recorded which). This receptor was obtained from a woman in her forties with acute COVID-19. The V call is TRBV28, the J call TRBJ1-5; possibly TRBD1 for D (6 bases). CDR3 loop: CASSQGTTSNQPQHF. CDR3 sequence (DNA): TGTGCCAGCAGTCAGGGGACAACTAGCAATCAGCCCCAGCATTTT.